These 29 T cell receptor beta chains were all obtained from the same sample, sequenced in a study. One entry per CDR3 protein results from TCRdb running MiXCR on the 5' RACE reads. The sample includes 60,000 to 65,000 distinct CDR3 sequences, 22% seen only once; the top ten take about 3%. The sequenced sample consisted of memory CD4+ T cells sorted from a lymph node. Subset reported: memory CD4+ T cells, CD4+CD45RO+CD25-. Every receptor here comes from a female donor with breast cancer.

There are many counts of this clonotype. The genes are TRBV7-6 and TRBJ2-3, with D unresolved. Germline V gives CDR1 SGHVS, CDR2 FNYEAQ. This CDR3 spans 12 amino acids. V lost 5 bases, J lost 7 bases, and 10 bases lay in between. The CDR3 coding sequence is TGTGCCAGCAGCCTTGACGGCAATACGCAGTATTTT. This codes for CASSLDGNTQYF. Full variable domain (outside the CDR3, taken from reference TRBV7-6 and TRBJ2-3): GAGVSQSPRYKVTKRGQDVALRCDPISGHVSLYWYRQALGQGPEFLTYFNYEAQQDKSGLPNDRFSAERPEGSISTLTIQRTEQRDSAMYRCASSLDGNTQYFGPGTRLTVL.

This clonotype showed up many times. In DNA, the CDR3 is TGCGCCAGCAGCTTGGGGACAATCGGCTACACCTTC. Translation: CASSLGTIGYTF. This rearrangement joins TRBV5-1 to TRBJ1-2; tentative D call: TRBD1 (5 bases). The length of the CDR3 is 12 residues. Germline V gene data show CDR1 as SGHRS and CDR2 as YFSETQ. Trimming removed 0 bases from V and 8 bases from J, with 8 bases in between.

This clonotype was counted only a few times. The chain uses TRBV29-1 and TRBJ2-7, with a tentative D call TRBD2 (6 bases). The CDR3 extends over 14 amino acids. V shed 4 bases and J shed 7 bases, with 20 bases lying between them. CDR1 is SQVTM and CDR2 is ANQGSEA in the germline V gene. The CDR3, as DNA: TGCAGCGTTGGGCTCCCGGGGGAGATTTGGGAGCAGTACTTC. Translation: CSVGLPGEIWEQYF.

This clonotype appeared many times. The CDR3 protein is CASSQLDLIHVSYNEQFF. The CDR3, as DNA: TGCGCCAGCAGCCAACTCGACCTTATCCATGTCTCCTACAATGAGCAGTTCTTC. The gene calls are TRBV4-1 and TRBJ2-1, with D hard to call. Trimming took off 2 bases at V and 0 bases at J, with 17 bases between the two ends. The V gene's germline CDR1 is MGHRA and CDR2 YSYEKL. CDR3 size: 18 residues.

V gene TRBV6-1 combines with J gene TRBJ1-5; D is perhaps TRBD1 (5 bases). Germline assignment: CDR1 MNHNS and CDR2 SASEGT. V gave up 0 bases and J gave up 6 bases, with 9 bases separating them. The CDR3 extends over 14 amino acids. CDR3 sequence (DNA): TGTGCCAGCAGTGAAGCGCAGGGTTTTCAGCCCCAGCATTTT. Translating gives CASSEAQGFQPQHF.

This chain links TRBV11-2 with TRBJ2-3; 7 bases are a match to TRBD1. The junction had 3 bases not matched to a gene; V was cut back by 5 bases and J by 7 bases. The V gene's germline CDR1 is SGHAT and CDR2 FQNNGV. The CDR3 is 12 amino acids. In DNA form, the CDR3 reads TGTGCCAGCAGCCAACAGGGGAATACGCAGTATTTT. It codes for CASSQQGNTQYF. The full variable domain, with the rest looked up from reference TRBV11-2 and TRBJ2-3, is EAGVAQSPRYKIIEKRQSVAFWCNPISGHATLYWYQQILGQGPKLLIQFQNNGVVDDSQLPKDRFSAERLKGVDSTLKIQPAKLEDSAVYLCASSQQGNTQYFGPGTRLTVL.

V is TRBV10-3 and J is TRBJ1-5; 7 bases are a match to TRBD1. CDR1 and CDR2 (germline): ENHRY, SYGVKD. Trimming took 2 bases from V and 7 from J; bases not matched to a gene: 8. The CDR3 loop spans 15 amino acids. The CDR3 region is CAISERGQNYQPQHF. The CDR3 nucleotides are TGTGCCATCAGTGAGCGGGGACAGAATTACCAGCCCCAGCATTTT.

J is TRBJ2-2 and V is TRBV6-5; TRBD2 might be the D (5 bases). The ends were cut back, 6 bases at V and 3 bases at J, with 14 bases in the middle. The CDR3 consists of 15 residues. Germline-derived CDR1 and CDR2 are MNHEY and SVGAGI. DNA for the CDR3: TGTGCCAGCAGACCTTCCGGGGTCGACACCGGGGAGCTGTTTTTT. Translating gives CASRPSGVDTGELFF.

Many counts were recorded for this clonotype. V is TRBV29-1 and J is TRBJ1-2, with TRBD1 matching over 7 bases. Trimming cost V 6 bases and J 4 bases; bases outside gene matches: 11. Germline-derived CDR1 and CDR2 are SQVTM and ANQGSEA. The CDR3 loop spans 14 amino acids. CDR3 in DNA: TGCAGCGTCAGCAGGGGGGGGGACATCTATGGCTACACCTTC. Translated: CSVSRGGDIYGYTF.

The CDR3 DNA reads TGTGCCATCAGAAAAGAGAGGGCCTCCACAGATACGCAGTATTTT. Its protein is CAIRKERASTDTQYF. This chain connects TRBV10-3 to TRBJ2-3, with D maybe TRBD2 (5 bases). The CDR3 spans 15 residues. V was trimmed by 6 bases and J by 2 bases, leaving 15 bases between them. Germline V gene sequence: CDR1 ENHRY, CDR2 SYGVKD.

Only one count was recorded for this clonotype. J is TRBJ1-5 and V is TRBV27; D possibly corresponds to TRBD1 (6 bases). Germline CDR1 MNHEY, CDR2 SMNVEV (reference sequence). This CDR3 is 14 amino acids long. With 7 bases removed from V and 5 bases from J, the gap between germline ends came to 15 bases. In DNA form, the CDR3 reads TGTGCCAGCATGGCCTCCAGGGGATATCAGCCCCAGCATTTT. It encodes CASMASRGYQPQHF.

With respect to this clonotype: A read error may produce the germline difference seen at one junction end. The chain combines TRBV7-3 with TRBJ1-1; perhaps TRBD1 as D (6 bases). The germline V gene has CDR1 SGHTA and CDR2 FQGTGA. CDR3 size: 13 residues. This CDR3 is CTSSPTGNTKAFF. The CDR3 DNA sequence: TGTACCAGCAGCCCGACAGGAAACACTAAAGCTTTCTTT.

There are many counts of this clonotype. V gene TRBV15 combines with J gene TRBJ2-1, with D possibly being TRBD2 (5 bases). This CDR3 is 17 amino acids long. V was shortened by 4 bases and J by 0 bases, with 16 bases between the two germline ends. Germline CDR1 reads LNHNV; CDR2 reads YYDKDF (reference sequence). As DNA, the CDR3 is TGTGCCACCAGCACGGAGCGGAGCGGCCGCTCCTACAATGAGCAGTTCTTC. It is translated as CATSTERSGRSYNEQFF.

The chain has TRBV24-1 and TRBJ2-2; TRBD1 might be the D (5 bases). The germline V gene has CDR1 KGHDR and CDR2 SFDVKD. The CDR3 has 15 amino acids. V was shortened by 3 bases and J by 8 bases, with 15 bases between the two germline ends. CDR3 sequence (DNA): TGTGCCACCAGTGATCCTAGGGGCGTTGGGGGGGAGCTGTTTTTT. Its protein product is CATSDPRGVGGELFF.

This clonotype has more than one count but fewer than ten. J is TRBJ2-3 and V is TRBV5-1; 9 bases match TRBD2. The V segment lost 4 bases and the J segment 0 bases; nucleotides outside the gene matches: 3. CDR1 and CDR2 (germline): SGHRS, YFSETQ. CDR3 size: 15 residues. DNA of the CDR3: TGCGCCAGCAGCCCCACTAGCGGGAGCACAGATACGCAGTATTTT. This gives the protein CASSPTSGSTDTQYF.

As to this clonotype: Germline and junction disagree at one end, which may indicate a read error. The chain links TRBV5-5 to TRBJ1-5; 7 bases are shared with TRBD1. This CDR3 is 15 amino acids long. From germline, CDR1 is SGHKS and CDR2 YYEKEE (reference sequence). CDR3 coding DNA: TGTGCCAGCTGCTTGGCCAGGGGGAGCAATCAGCCCCAGCATTTT. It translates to CASCLARGSNQPQHF.

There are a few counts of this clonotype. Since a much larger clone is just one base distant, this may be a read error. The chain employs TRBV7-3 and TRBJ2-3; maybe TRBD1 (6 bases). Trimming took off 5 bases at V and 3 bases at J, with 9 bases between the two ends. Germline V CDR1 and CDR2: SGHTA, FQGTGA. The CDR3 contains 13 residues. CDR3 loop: CASSVGATDTQYF. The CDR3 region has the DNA TGTGCCAGCAGCGTGGGGGCAACAGATACGCAGTATTTT.

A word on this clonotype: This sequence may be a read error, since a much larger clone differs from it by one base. The CDR3 nucleotides read TGCGCCAGCAGCAAGGCTAGCGGGGCCAGGGGGCAGTTCTTC. Translated, it gives CASSKASGARGQFF. V and J are TRBV5-1 and TRBJ2-1, with TRBD2 matching 9 bases. This CDR3 contains 14 residues. Per the germline V gene, CDR1 is SGHRS and CDR2 is YFSETQ. J was trimmed by 12 bases and V by 4 bases; bases with no gene match: 11. The complete variable domain, with remaining parts taken from reference TRBV5-1 and TRBJ2-1, reads KAGVTQTPRYLIKTRGQQVTLSCSPISGHRSVSWYQQTPGQGLQFLFEYFSETQRNKGNFPGRFSGRQFSNSRSEMNVSTLELGDSALYLCASSKASGARGQFFGPGTRLTVL.

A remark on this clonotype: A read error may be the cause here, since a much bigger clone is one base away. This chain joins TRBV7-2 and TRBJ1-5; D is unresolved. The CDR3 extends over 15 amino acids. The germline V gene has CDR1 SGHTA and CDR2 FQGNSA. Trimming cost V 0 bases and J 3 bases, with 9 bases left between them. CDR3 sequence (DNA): TGTGCCAGCAGCTTAGCGCAAGTTAACAATCAGCCCCAGCATTTT. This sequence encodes CASSLAQVNNQPQHF.

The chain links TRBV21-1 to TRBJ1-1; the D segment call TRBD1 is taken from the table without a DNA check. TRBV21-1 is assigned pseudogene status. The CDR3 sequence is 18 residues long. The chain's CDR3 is CASSKAVGTGGLGTEAFF. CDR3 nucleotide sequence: TGTGCCAGCAGCAAAGCCGTAGGGACAGGGGGTCTCGGCACTGAAGCTTTCTTT.

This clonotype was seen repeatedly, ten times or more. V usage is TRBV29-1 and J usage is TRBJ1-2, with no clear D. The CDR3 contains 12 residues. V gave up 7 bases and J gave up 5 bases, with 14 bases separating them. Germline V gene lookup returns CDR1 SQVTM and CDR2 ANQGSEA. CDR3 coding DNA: TGCAGCGCCCAAAGTACGGAGTATGGCTACACCTTC. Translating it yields CSAQSTEYGYTF.

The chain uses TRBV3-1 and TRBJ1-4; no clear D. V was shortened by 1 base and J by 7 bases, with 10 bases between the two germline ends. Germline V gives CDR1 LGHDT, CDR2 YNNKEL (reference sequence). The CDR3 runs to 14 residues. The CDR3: CASSQGRPSEKLFF. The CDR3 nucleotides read TGTGCCAGCAGCCAAGGTAGACCGTCTGAAAAACTGTTTTTT.

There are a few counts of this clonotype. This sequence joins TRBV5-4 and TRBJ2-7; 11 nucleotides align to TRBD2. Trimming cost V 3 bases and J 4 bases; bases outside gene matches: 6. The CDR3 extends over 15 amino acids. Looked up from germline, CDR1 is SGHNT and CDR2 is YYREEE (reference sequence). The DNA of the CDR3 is TGTGCCAGCAGCTCGACTAGCGGGAACCAGTACGAGCAGTACTTC. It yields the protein CASSSTSGNQYEQYF. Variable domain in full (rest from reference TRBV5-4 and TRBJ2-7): ETGVTQSPTHLIKTRGQQVTLRCSSQSGHNTVSWYQQALGQGPQFIFQYYREEENGRGNFPPRFSGLQFPNYSSELNVNALELDDSALYLCASSSTSGNQYEQYFGPGTRLTVT.

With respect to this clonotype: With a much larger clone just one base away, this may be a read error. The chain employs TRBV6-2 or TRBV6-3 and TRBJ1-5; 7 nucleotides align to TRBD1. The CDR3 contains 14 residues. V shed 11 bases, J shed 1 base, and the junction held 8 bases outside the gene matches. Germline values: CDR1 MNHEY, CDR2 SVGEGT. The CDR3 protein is CAGKRQGSNQPQHF. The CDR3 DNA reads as TGTGCCGGCAAGAGACAGGGAAGCAATCAGCCCCAGCATTTT.

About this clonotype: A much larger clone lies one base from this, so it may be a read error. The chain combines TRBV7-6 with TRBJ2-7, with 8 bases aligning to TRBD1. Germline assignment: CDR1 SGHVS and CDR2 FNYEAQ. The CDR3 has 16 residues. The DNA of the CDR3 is TGTGCCTGCAGCCCCAGGACAGGGTCCAGCTCCTACGAGCAGTACTTC. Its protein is CACSPRTGSSSYEQYF.

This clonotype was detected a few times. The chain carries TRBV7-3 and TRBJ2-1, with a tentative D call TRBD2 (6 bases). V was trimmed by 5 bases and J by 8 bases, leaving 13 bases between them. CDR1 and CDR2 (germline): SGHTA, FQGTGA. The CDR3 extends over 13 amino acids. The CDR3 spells CASSVRPGDEQFF. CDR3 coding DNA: TGTGCCAGCAGCGTACGCCCGGGGGATGAGCAGTTCTTC.

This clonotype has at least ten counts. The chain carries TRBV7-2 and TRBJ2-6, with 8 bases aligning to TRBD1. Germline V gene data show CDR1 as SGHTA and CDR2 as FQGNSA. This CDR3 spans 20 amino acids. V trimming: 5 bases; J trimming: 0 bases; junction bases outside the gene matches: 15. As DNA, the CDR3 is TGTGCCAGCAGCCGCCTCTCACAGGGGGGAACTCGCTCTGGGGCCAACGTCCTGACTTTC. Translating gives CASSRLSQGGTRSGANVLTF.

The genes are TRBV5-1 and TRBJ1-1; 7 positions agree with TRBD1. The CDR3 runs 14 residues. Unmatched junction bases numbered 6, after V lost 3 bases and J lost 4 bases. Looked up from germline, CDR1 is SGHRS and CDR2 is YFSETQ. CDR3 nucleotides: TGCGCCAGCAGCTCTGGGACAGTTGGCACTGAAGCTTTCTTT. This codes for CASSSGTVGTEAFF.

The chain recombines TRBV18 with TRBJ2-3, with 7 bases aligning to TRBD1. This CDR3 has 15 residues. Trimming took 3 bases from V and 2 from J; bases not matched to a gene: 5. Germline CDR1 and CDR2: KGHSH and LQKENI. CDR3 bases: TGTGCCAGCTCACCCGGGGACAGCCCCACAGATACGCAGTATTTT. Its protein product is CASSPGDSPTDTQYF.